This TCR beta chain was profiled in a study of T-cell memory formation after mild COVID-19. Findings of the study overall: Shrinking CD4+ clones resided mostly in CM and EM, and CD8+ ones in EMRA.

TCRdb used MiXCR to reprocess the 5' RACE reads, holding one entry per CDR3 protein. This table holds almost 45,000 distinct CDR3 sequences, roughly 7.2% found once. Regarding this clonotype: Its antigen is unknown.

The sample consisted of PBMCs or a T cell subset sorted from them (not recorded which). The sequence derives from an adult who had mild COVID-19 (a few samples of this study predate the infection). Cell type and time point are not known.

Here the CDR3 reads CASSWDGAYEQYF. DNA of the CDR3: TGTGCCAGCAGCTGGGACGGAGCCTACGAGCAGTACTTC. V usage is TRBV7-9 and J usage is TRBJ2-7; perhaps D is TRBD1 or TRBD2 (5 bases each). The CDR3 totals 13 residues. The germline V gene has CDR1 SEHNR and CDR2 FQNEAQ (reference sequence). V was cut by 4 bases and J by 2 bases, with 9 bases left in between.